The rows below give T cell receptor beta chains drawn from one sample of a study of T cells after yellow fever vaccination. One entry per CDR3 protein, called by TCRdb with MiXCR from the 5' RACE reads. The table has about 200,000 distinct CDR3 sequences, approximately 3% seen once. This sample comprised CD4+ T cells sorted from PBMCs, obtained 10 days after the yellow fever booster vaccination. These receptors were taken from a man younger than 30 who received the YFV17D yellow fever vaccine. Both conserved end residues are part of each CDR3. The D gene is left open where the match is weak. Not every row has a clone size; where given, it reads once, few, many or a size class.

CDR3 DNA: TGTGCCAGCTCACTCAGGGACGGGAATGAAAAACTGTTTTTT
CDR3 protein: CASSLRDGNEKLFF
D gene: -
V gene: TRBV18
clone size: -
J gene: TRBJ1-4

CDR3 DNA: TGTGCCAGCAGTCAAGCCGGGAGCCAAGAGACCCAGTACTTC
CDR3 protein: CASSQAGSQETQYF
D gene: -
V gene: TRBV7-2
clone size: many
J gene: TRBJ2-5

CDR3 DNA: TGTGCCAGCAGCTTAGCGGGACAGGCGAACACTGAAGCTTTCTTT
CDR3 protein: CASSLAGQANTEAFF
D gene: TRBD1
V gene: TRBV7-9
clone size: many
J gene: TRBJ1-1

CDR3 DNA: TGTGCCAGCAGCCCTGGGGGCGGCCAAGAGACCCAGTACTTC
CDR3 protein: CASSPGGGQETQYF
D gene: -
V gene: TRBV7-2
clone size: many
J gene: TRBJ2-5

CDR3 DNA: TGTGCCAGCAGGGTTTTATCGAACACCGGGGAGCTGTTTTTT
CDR3 protein: CASRVLSNTGELFF
D gene: -
V gene: TRBV3-1
clone size: few
J gene: TRBJ2-2

CDR3 DNA: TGTGCCAGCAGTTACTGGGGACAGGGGGGATATGGCTACACCTTC
CDR3 protein: CASSYWGQGGYGYTF
D gene: TRBD1
V gene: TRBV6-5
clone size: many
J gene: TRBJ1-2

CDR3 DNA: TGTGCCAGCAGCTTAAGACTAGCGGACAATGAGCAGTTCTTC
CDR3 protein: CASSLRLADNEQFF
D gene: TRBD2
V gene: TRBV5-4
clone size: few
J gene: TRBJ2-1

CDR3 DNA: TGTGCCAGCAGCAGGTTCGGGGGGCCGGGTGGGGATACGCAGTATTTT
CDR3 protein: CASSRFGGPGGDTQYF
D gene: -
V gene: TRBV12-3/TRBV12-4
clone size: -
J gene: TRBJ2-3

CDR3 DNA: TGCGCCAGCAGCGTCCGACGGGGGACCAGCACAGATACGCAGTATTTT
CDR3 protein: CASSVRRGTSTDTQYF
D gene: -
V gene: TRBV5-1
clone size: few
J gene: TRBJ2-3

CDR3 DNA: TGTGCCAGCAGTTCCCTTGGGGGGCGCGAGTACTTC
CDR3 protein: CASSSLGGREYF
D gene: -
V gene: TRBV27
clone size: many
J gene: TRBJ2-7

CDR3 DNA: TGTGCCAGCAGGAGCGGGGCCCAAGAGACCCAGTACTTC
CDR3 protein: CASRSGAQETQYF
D gene: TRBD2
V gene: TRBV7-2
clone size: many
J gene: TRBJ2-5

CDR3 DNA: TGTGCCAGCAGCTTTTCGACAGGGCGATACTATGGCTACACCTTC
CDR3 protein: CASSFSTGRYYGYTF
D gene: TRBD1
V gene: TRBV7-6
clone size: few
J gene: TRBJ1-2

CDR3 DNA: TGCGCCAGCAGCTTGACCTTTAGCGGGGGGGCCTCGGATACGCAGTATTTT
CDR3 protein: CASSLTFSGGASDTQYF
D gene: TRBD2
V gene: TRBV5-1
clone size: many
J gene: TRBJ2-3

CDR3 DNA: TGTGCCACCAGTGATTTGGGAGATACGCAGTATTTT
CDR3 protein: CATSDLGDTQYF
D gene: -
V gene: TRBV24-1
clone size: many
J gene: TRBJ2-3

CDR3 DNA: TGCGCCAGCATCGAGACTAGCGGGGTAACCGGGGAGCTGTTTTTT
CDR3 protein: CASIETSGVTGELFF
D gene: TRBD2
V gene: TRBV5-1
clone size: many
J gene: TRBJ2-2

CDR3 DNA: TGCGCCAGCAGCCAACCCAGGGGCACAGATACGCAGTATTTT
CDR3 protein: CASSQPRGTDTQYF
D gene: -
V gene: TRBV4-1
clone size: few
J gene: TRBJ2-3

CDR3 DNA: TGTGCCAGCAGCTCGGGACTAAGAAACACCGGGGAGCTGTTTTTT
CDR3 protein: CASSSGLRNTGELFF
D gene: TRBD2
V gene: TRBV7-9
clone size: many
J gene: TRBJ2-2

CDR3 DNA: TGTGCCAGCAGCCAATGGAACAATGAGCAGTTCTTC
CDR3 protein: CASSQWNNEQFF
D gene: -
V gene: TRBV3-1
clone size: few
J gene: TRBJ2-1

CDR3 DNA: TGTGCCACCAGCAGAGATCAGGGGGCCCAGCATTTT
CDR3 protein: CATSRDQGAQHF
D gene: TRBD1
V gene: TRBV15
clone size: -
J gene: TRBJ1-5

CDR3 DNA: TGTGCCAGCAGCTTATCTTCGACATCCTATGGCTACACCTTC
CDR3 protein: CASSLSSTSYGYTF
D gene: -
V gene: TRBV7-2
clone size: many
J gene: TRBJ1-2

CDR3 DNA: TGTGCCAGCAGTGAAGGGGGACTCGGCCTCCTAAGCTCCTACAATGAGCAGTTCTTC
CDR3 protein: CASSEGGLGLLSSYNEQFF
D gene: -
V gene: TRBV6-1
clone size: -
J gene: TRBJ2-1